This passage covers 24 T cell receptor beta chains from one sample sequenced in a study of shared clonotypes between healthy human individuals. Using immunoSEQ multiplex PCR, the repertoire was profiled, and TCRdb retains in-frame clones only, with some absent. This sample has 400,000 to 600,000 clones; roughly 80% occur once, and the top ten carry about 13%. Sequenced sample: PBMCs. Receptors were obtained from a woman between 40 and 50 years old in good health. Some clones in this sample may be carry-over from other donors' samples.

The CDR3 here is CASSPPGGSGSHEQYF. The CDR3, as DNA: TGTGCCAGCTCACCTCCGGGGGGTAGCGGGAGCCACGAGCAGTACTTC. The V call is TRBV18, the J call TRBJ2-7; TRBD2 matches at 9 bases. Germline loops: CDR1 KGHSH, CDR2 LQKENI. Unmatched junction bases numbered 11, after V lost 3 bases and J lost 5 bases. The CDR3 totals 16 residues.

The chain joins TRBV19 to TRBJ2-6; D unresolved. The CDR3 is made up of 17 amino acids. Germline V lookup: CDR1 LNHDA, CDR2 SQIVND (reference sequence). Between the trimmed V and J ends, which lost 0 bases and 4 bases, there was a span of 13 bases. CDR3 amino acids: CASSIDGMGSGANVLTF. CDR3 in DNA: TGTGCCAGTAGTATAGATGGGATGGGTTCAGGGGCCAACGTCCTGACTTTC.

As concerns this clone: A read error may account for a junction end that differs from germline. The V gene is TRBV29-1, the J gene TRBJ1-2, with unresolved D. Looked up from germline, CDR1 is SQVTM and CDR2 is ANQGSEA. The CDR3 totals 12 residues. CDR3: CSATFGLRGHTF. The DNA of the CDR3 is TGCAGCGCCACATTCGGATTACGTGGCCACACCTTC.

Details on this clone: This same CDR3 is encoded by further DNA sequences in the sample. The chain links TRBV5-1 to TRBJ2-5; D unclear. From germline, CDR1 is SGHRS and CDR2 YFSETQ. The CDR3 is made up of 13 amino acids. The V end was cut by 2 bases, the J end by 1 base, with 6 bases between. CDR3 in amino acids: CASSLGRQETQYF. CDR3 DNA sequence: TGCGCCAGCAGCTTAGGCCGCCAAGAGACCCAGTACTTC.

The sample holds many counts of this clone. The gene calls are TRBV5-1 and TRBJ1-1; 7 bases fit TRBD1. The CDR3 is 15 amino acids. CDR1 SGHRS and CDR2 YFSETQ come from the germline V gene. V lost 0 bases to trimming and J lost 3 bases; unmatched junction nucleotides: 5. CDR3 in amino acids: CASSLATGPHTEAFF. CDR3 coding DNA: TGCGCCAGCAGCTTGGCGACAGGGCCCCACACTGAAGCTTTCTTT.

In its sample, this clone was seen a few times. The chain has TRBV11-3 and TRBJ2-1; D remains ambiguous. CDR1 and CDR2 from the germline V gene are SGHNT and YENEEA. The CDR3 is 12 residues long. The V gene lost 4 bases and the J gene lost 6 bases, with 7 bases spanning the gap. The CDR3 is CASSSASNEQFF. The CDR3 coding sequence is TGTGCCAGCAGCTCGGCCAGCAATGAGCAGTTCTTC.

V and J are TRBV18 and TRBJ2-3; D unclear. Trimming removed 0 bases from V and 3 bases from J, with 16 bases in between. The CDR3 extends over 17 amino acids. Germline V gene sequence: CDR1 KGHSH, CDR2 LQKENI. The CDR3 loop reads CASSPPGVQLGTDTQYF. CDR3 coding DNA: TGTGCCAGCTCACCACCAGGAGTCCAGCTCGGAACAGATACGCAGTATTTT.

This clone was observed a few times. The genes are TRBV30 and TRBJ1-2; D uncertain. Trimming took off 5 bases at V and 0 bases at J, with 4 bases between the two ends. The CDR3 loop spans 11 amino acids. Germline-derived CDR1 and CDR2 are GTSNPN and SVGIG (reference sequence). The DNA of the CDR3 is TGTGCCTGGCGAGCTAACTATGGCTACACCTTC. This translates into CAWRANYGYTF.

J is TRBJ1-2 and V is TRBV19, with D possibly being TRBD1 (6 bases). V lost 4 bases and J 8 bases, leaving 14 bases between the germline ends. CDR1 LNHDA and CDR2 SQIVND come from the germline V gene (reference sequence). The CDR3 extends over 13 amino acids. CDR3 nucleotides: TGTGCCAGTAGTAGCCGGGACACTACGGGCTACACCTTC. It specifies CASSSRDTTGYTF. The full variable domain, its missing parts supplied by reference TRBV19 and TRBJ1-2, is DGGITQSPKYLFRKEGQNVTLSCEQNLNHDAMYWYRQDPGQGLRLIYYSQIVNDFQKGDIAEGYSVSREKKESFPLTVTSAQKNPTAFYLCASSSRDTTGYTFGSGTRLTVV.

Points on this clone: This same CDR3 is encoded by further DNA sequences in the sample. The chain recombines TRBV18 with TRBJ2-5, with unresolved D. V was clipped by 1 base and J by 1 base, with 4 bases between them. The CDR3 has 13 amino acids. CDR1 and CDR2 (germline): KGHSH, LQKENI. Here the CDR3 reads CASSPLAQETQYF. CDR3 in DNA: TGTGCCAGCTCACCACTCGCCCAAGAGACCCAGTACTTC.

The chain has TRBV9 and TRBJ2-5, with 11 nucleotides matching TRBD1. This CDR3 contains 17 residues. Germline CDR1 and CDR2: SGDLS and YYNGEE. Unmatched junction bases numbered 10, after V lost 5 bases and J lost 1 base. The CDR3 nucleotides read TGTGCCAGCAGTGGAAGTGGGACAGGGGGTCCCCAAGAGACCCAGTACTTC. As protein: CASSGSGTGGPQETQYF. The full variable domain, its missing parts supplied by reference TRBV9 and TRBJ2-5, is DSGVTQTPKHLITATGQRVTLRCSPRSGDLSVYWYQQSLDQGLQFLIQYYNGEERAKGNILERFSAQQFPDLHSELNLSSLELGDSALYFCASSGSGTGGPQETQYFGPGTRLLVL.

J is TRBJ2-1 and V is TRBV9, with 7 positions matching TRBD2. J lost 9 bases, V lost 1 base, and 7 bases had no gene match. CDR1 SGDLS and CDR2 YYNGEE come from the germline V gene. The CDR3 has 14 residues. The CDR3 spells CASSVSGTGVEQFF. For the CDR3, the DNA is TGTGCCAGCAGCGTAAGCGGGACGGGAGTTGAGCAGTTCTTC.

The chain joins TRBV7-8 to TRBJ2-6; D possibly matches TRBD1 or TRBD2 (5 bases each). The CDR3 has 14 amino acids. V gave up 7 bases and J gave up 4 bases, with 11 bases separating them. Germline V lookup: CDR1 SGHVS, CDR2 FQNEAQ. As DNA, the CDR3 is TGTGCCAGCACATGGGGGTCCGGGGCCAACGTCCTGACTTTC. Translated, it gives CASTWGSGANVLTF. Full variable domain (outside the CDR3, taken from reference TRBV7-8 and TRBJ2-6): GAGVSQSPRYKVAKRGQDVALRCDPISGHVSLFWYQQALGQGPEFLTYFQNEAQLDKSGLPSDRFFAERPEGSVSTLKIQRTQQEDSAVYLCASTWGSGANVLTFGAGSRLTVL.

The V call is TRBV4-3, the J call TRBJ1-2; possibly TRBD1 for D (5 bases). There are 14 residues in the CDR3. The germline V gene has CDR1 LGHNA and CDR2 YSLEER. The V gene lost 0 bases and the J gene lost 7 bases, with 12 bases spanning the gap. The CDR3 DNA follows: TGCGCCAGCAGCCAAGATGGGGGGGTAGGTGGCTACACCTTC. It codes for CASSQDGGVGGYTF.

This rearrangement joins TRBV4-3 to TRBJ1-1; TRBD1 might be the D (6 bases). V was trimmed by 0 bases and J by 7 bases, leaving 12 bases between them. Germline V gives CDR1 LGHNA, CDR2 YSLEER. The CDR3 consists of 14 residues. This chain's CDR3 is CASSQERGRFEAFF. The DNA for the CDR3 is TGCGCCAGCAGCCAAGAACGGGGGCGCTTTGAAGCTTTCTTT.

This sequence joins TRBV27 and TRBJ1-2; maybe TRBD1 (5 bases). The V and J ends lost 8 bases and 2 bases respectively, with 15 bases between them. Germline V lookup: CDR1 MNHEY, CDR2 SMNVEV (reference sequence). The CDR3 consists of 14 residues. CDR3 in amino acids: CASAIGRGNYGYTF. As DNA, the CDR3 is TGTGCCAGCGCGATCGGTCGGGGGAACTATGGCTACACCTTC.

The rearrangement links TRBV28 to TRBJ1-4, with TRBD1 matching 7 bases. This CDR3 has 16 amino acids. CDR1 MDHEN and CDR2 SYDVKM come from the germline V gene. V lost 6 bases, J lost 1 base, and 8 bases stayed unmatched. The CDR3 nucleotides read TGTGCCAGCAGGCAGACAGGGAGCGTAACTAATGAAAAACTGTTTTTT. This codes for CASRQTGSVTNEKLFF.

This clone has just one count. This sequence joins TRBV28 and TRBJ2-1, with D possibly being TRBD2 (7 bases). Germline lookup yields CDR1 MDHEN and CDR2 SYDVKM. V was shortened by 6 bases and J by 6 bases, with 15 bases between the two germline ends. CDR3 size: 14 residues. The CDR3 protein is CASSTGTTPNEQFF. DNA for the CDR3: TGTGCCAGCAGCACAGGGACTACACCCAATGAGCAGTTCTTC.

The chain carries TRBV5-1 and TRBJ2-2; 11 bases match TRBD2. V dropped 1 base and J dropped 4; count of bases not matched to a gene: 9. The CDR3 sequence is 18 residues long. Germline V CDR1 and CDR2: SGHRS, YFSETQ. The CDR3 DNA reads TGCGCCAGCAGCTTGTATGGTAGCGGGAGGGCCGGCACCGGGGAGCTGTTTTTT. Translation gives CASSLYGSGRAGTGELFF.

This chain joins TRBV7-3 and TRBJ1-1; D gene uncertain. The CDR3 extends over 14 amino acids. V was cut by 1 base and J by 0 bases, with 6 bases left in between. The V gene's germline CDR1 is SGHTA and CDR2 FQGTGA. This CDR3 reads CASSLIPVNTEAFF. CDR3 sequence (DNA): TGTGCCAGCAGCTTAATTCCAGTGAACACTGAAGCTTTCTTT.

The CDR3 region is CASSLYTSGSVSSYNEQFF. The CDR3 region has the DNA TGTGCCAGCAGTTTATATACTAGCGGGAGTGTTAGCTCCTACAATGAGCAGTTCTTC. V usage is TRBV27 and J usage is TRBJ2-1; 11 bases are a match to TRBD2. Looked up from germline, CDR1 is MNHEY and CDR2 is SMNVEV (reference sequence). The CDR3 sequence is 19 residues long. After removal of 1 base from V and 0 bases from J, the junction contained 8 bases not matched to a gene.

This clone was observed once. The chain combines TRBV6-5 with TRBJ2-7, with D unresolved. This CDR3 has 13 residues. CDR1 MNHEY and CDR2 SVGAGI come from the germline V gene. The V end was cut by 5 bases, the J end by 6 bases, with 14 bases between. DNA for the CDR3: TGTGCCAGCAGTCGCTCCGACCAAGGCGAGCAGTACTTC. Translating gives CASSRSDQGEQYF.

The chain joins TRBV29-1 to TRBJ1-2; D unresolved. Trimming pared 2 bases from V and 2 bases from J, leaving 12 bases between. The CDR3 length is 14 residues. Germline V CDR1 and CDR2: SQVTM, ANQGSEA. The CDR3 nucleotides read TGCAGCGTTGAATGGGTTCCGCTAAACTATGGCTACACCTTC. Amino acid sequence: CSVEWVPLNYGYTF.

In its sample, this clone was seen once. J is TRBJ2-1 and V is TRBV10-2; 12 positions match TRBD2. The CDR3 consists of 14 residues. Germline-derived CDR1 and CDR2 are WSHSY and SAAADI. V shed 6 bases, J shed 9 bases, and the junction held 6 bases outside the gene matches. The DNA for the CDR3 is TGCGCCAGCAGGCTAGCGGGGGGGCGGGGTGAGCAGTTCTTC. It translates to CASRLAGGRGEQFF.